The 17 T cell receptor beta chains given below trace back to one sample, sequenced in a study of T cell changes during pregnancy in multiple sclerosis. Produced via immunoSEQ multiplex PCR; TCRdb's table is partial and in-frame only. The sample lists more than 50,000 clones; 75% to 95% were seen once. Sequenced here: peripheral blood, sampled after pregnancy. The receptor set was obtained from a female donor in good health, enrolled as a control in a pregnancy study.

The genes are TRBV25-1 and TRBJ1-6; D gene uncertain. Between the trimmed V and J ends, which lost 3 bases and 4 bases, there was a span of 4 bases. CDR1 and CDR2 from the germline V gene are MGHDK and SYGVNS. The CDR3 is 13 amino acids. Written as DNA, the CDR3 is TGTGCCAGCAGTGACAGATATAATTCACCCCTCCACTTT. Translated: CASSDRYNSPLHF. Supplemented by reference TRBV25-1 and TRBJ1-6, the full variable domain reads EADIYQTPRYLVIGTGKKITLECSQTMGHDKMYWYQQDPGMELHLIHYSYGVNSTEKGDLSSESTVSRIRTEHFPLTLESARPSHTSQYLCASSDRYNSPLHFGNGTRLTVT.

The genes are TRBV18 and TRBJ2-2; TRBD2 agrees at 10 bases. The CDR3 is 19 residues long. CDR1 KGHSH and CDR2 LQKENI come from the germline V gene. Trimming took 5 bases from V and 7 from J; bases not matched to a gene: 19. The CDR3 here is CASSWSLPRTSGKDGELFF. CDR3 bases: TGTGCCAGCTCATGGTCTCTGCCCAGAACTAGCGGGAAGGACGGGGAGCTGTTTTTT.

The rearrangement joins TRBV6-4 to TRBJ2-1; TRBD2 might be the D (6 bases). V gave up 4 bases and J gave up 5 bases, with 9 bases separating them. This CDR3 has 13 residues. Per the germline V gene, CDR1 is MRHNA and CDR2 is SNTAGT. DNA of the CDR3: TGTGCCAGCAGTGTAGGAGGGGACAATGAGCAGTTCTTC. Translation: CASSVGGDNEQFF.

The genes are TRBV27 and TRBJ1-6; maybe TRBD1 (5 bases). CDR3 length: 17 residues. Germline V gene data show CDR1 as MNHEY and CDR2 as SMNVEV (reference sequence). V lost 8 bases to trimming and J lost 10 bases, with 27 bases between them. CDR3 coding DNA: TGTGCCAGCGGCCGGGGGGGGTTAGATTCCCCCTCGTCACCCCTCCACTTT. As protein: CASGRGGLDSPSSPLHF.

V is TRBV4-3 and J is TRBJ1-2; no firm D call. Germline CDR1 and CDR2: LGHNA and YSLEER. CDR3 length: 14 residues. Trimming left V 7 bases short and J 5 bases short, with 17 bases between. The CDR3: CASNTFLAGYGYTF. The DNA for the CDR3 is TGCGCCAGCAACACGTTTCTTGCGGGGTATGGCTACACCTTC.

The chain carries TRBV5-1 and TRBJ2-7; 9 bases agree with TRBD1. The CDR3 runs to 15 residues. Germline V CDR1 and CDR2: SGHRS, YFSETQ. The V gene end was trimmed by 4 bases and the J gene end by 3 bases; junction bases not matched to a gene: 8. DNA of the CDR3: TGCGCCAGCAGCCCGGGGGGACAGGGATACTACGAGCAGTACTTC. It codes for CASSPGGQGYYEQYF. The whole variable domain, remainder taken from reference TRBV5-1 and TRBJ2-7, is KAGVTQTPRYLIKTRGQQVTLSCSPISGHRSVSWYQQTPGQGLQFLFEYFSETQRNKGNFPGRFSGRQFSNSRSEMNVSTLELGDSALYLCASSPGGQGYYEQYFGPGTRLTVT.

CDR3 region: CASSTQRSGGASYNEQFF. In nucleotides, the CDR3 is TGTGCCAGTAGTACTCAGCGAAGCGGGGGGGCCTCCTACAATGAGCAGTTCTTC. The genes are TRBV19 and TRBJ2-1; 10 nucleotides agree with TRBD2. This CDR3 spans 18 amino acids. The germline CDR1 and CDR2 sequences are LNHDA and SQIVND (reference sequence). J gave up 0 bases and V 4 bases, and 9 bases lay outside the gene matches.

The chain uses TRBV28 and TRBJ1-1, with D possibly TRBD1 on 5 matching bases. Trimming pared 3 bases from V and 3 bases from J, leaving 11 bases between. The germline V gene has CDR1 MDHEN and CDR2 SYDVKM. The CDR3 spans 14 residues. Written as DNA, the CDR3 is TGTGCCAGCAGTTTGGAACCAGGGTACACTGAAGCTTTCTTT. Translating it yields CASSLEPGYTEAFF.

This clone occurred once. The chain has TRBV19 and TRBJ1-1, with D hard to call. CDR1 and CDR2 from the germline V gene are LNHDA and SQIVND (reference sequence). Trimming cost V 5 bases and J 6 bases, with 13 bases left between them. The CDR3 loop spans 13 amino acids. CDR3 DNA sequence: TGTGCCAGTAGTGTGCCCCCCGGGGCTGAAGCTTTCTTT. This codes for CASSVPPGAEAFF.

The chain recombines TRBV6-4 with TRBJ1-1; no definite D call. This CDR3 has 13 amino acids. The germline CDR1 and CDR2 sequences are MRHNA and SNTAGT. The V gene lost 6 bases and the J gene lost 1 base, with 9 bases spanning the gap. The CDR3 bases are TGTGCCAGCAGATTACAGAAGAACACTGAAGCTTTCTTT. Translation: CASRLQKNTEAFF.

V is TRBV4-2 and J is TRBJ2-1, with 9 bases lining up with TRBD1. Germline CDR1 and CDR2: LGHNA and YNFKEQ. The ends lost 6 bases at V and 5 bases at J; junction bases unmatched: 2. The CDR3 is 13 residues long. Here the CDR3 reads CASRGQGDNEQFF. CDR3 coding DNA: TGTGCCAGCAGGGGACAGGGTGACAATGAGCAGTTCTTC.

CDR3 bases: TGCGCCAGCAGCCAAGATCCGTGGGACAGGGGTATGAACACTGAAGCTTTCTTT. Its protein is CASSQDPWDRGMNTEAFF. The chain is built from TRBV4-3 and TRBJ1-1, with 10 bases that match TRBD1. The germline CDR1 and CDR2 sequences are LGHNA and YSLEER. There are 18 residues in the CDR3. Germline trimming cut 0 bases from V and 0 bases from J; bases unmatched to any gene: 7.

The J gene is TRBJ1-6, the V gene TRBV6-5, with 9 bases fitting TRBD1. This CDR3 comprises 13 residues. The germline CDR1 and CDR2 sequences are MNHEY and SVGAGI. Trimming at V came to 8 bases and at J to 8 bases, leaving 4 bases not matched to a gene. Here the CDR3 reads CASYRDRDSPLHF. The CDR3 region has the DNA TGTGCCAGCTACCGGGACAGGGATTCACCCCTCCACTTT.

The chain recombines TRBV28 with TRBJ1-2; no reliable D call. The CDR3 spans 13 residues. Trimming took 7 bases from V and 2 from J, leaving 11 bases between them. The germline V gene encodes CDR1 MDHEN and CDR2 SYDVKM. The CDR3 loop is CASIQSPNYGYTF. The CDR3 nucleotides are TGTGCCAGCATACAGAGCCCCAACTATGGCTACACCTTC.

This clone is a singleton in its sample. The chain has TRBV2 and TRBJ1-1, with D tentatively TRBD1 (6 bases). This CDR3 comprises 13 residues. With 8 bases removed from V and 1 base from J, the gap between germline ends came to 11 bases. From germline, CDR1 is SNHLY and CDR2 FYNNEI. CDR3 sequence (DNA): TGTGCCAGCCGGACAGTAGAGAACACTGAAGCTTTCTTT. Its translation is CASRTVENTEAFF.

The V call is TRBV11-2, the J call TRBJ1-2, with TRBD1 matching 10 bases. In germline, CDR1 is SGHAT, CDR2 FQNNGV. J lost 3 bases, V lost 5 bases, and 6 bases had no gene match. The CDR3 covers 15 residues. In DNA form, the CDR3 reads TGTGCCAGCAGCGTGGGACAGGGGTTGGACTATGGCTACACCTTC. Its translation is CASSVGQGLDYGYTF.

V gene TRBV16 combines with J gene TRBJ2-1, with 9 bases lining up with TRBD1. The CDR3 sequence is 15 residues long. V lost 4 bases, J lost 2 bases, and 3 bases stayed unmatched. Germline loops: CDR1 KGHSY, CDR2 FQNENV. CDR3 nucleotide sequence: TGTGCCAGCAGCCCGGGGACAGGGACCTACAATGAGCAGTTCTTC. This gives the protein CASSPGTGTYNEQFF.